A selection of T cell receptor beta chains follows, all from one sample in a study of OX40 agonist ivuxolimab in advanced cancers. The repertoire was sequenced with immunoSEQ multiplex PCR; TCRdb's copy has only in-frame clones and lacks some. The table has about 160,000 clones, 85% to 95% seen once. The sample consisted of CD4+ or CD8+ T cells sorted from blood, taken in a trial of the OX40 agonist ivuxolimab. These receptors were obtained from an adult with an advanced solid tumor such as melanoma, head and neck, liver or kidney cancer. CDR3s include the opening cysteine and the closing phenylalanine or tryptophan. Each record gives: clone size, V gene, J gene, D gene, CDR3 protein, CDR3 DNA. D genes are given only for firm matches. The size field is filled for only some rows; it gives once, few, many or a size class.

>once|TRBV5-1|TRBJ2-3|TRBD2
CASSSKAGISTDTQYF
TGCGCCAGCAGCTCAAAAGCGGGGATTAGCACAGATACGCAGTATTTT
>-|TRBV19|TRBJ1-6|TRBD1
CASSIDPTGVSSPLHF
TGTGCCAGTAGTATAGACCCGACAGGGGTTAGCTCACCCCTCCACTTT
>-|TRBV5-1|TRBJ1-6|-
CASSPTGALSLDPLHF
TGCGCCAGCAGCCCTACCGGGGCCCTCTCTTTGGATCCCCTCCACTTT
>-|TRBV9|TRBJ2-4|TRBD1
CASSVGDSLAKNIQYF
TGTGCCAGCAGCGTGGGGGACAGCTTAGCCAAAAACATTCAGTACTTC
>-|TRBV7-6|TRBJ2-7|-
CASSLAKGSYEQYF
TGTGCCAGCAGCTTAGCGAAGGGTTCCTACGAGCAGTACTTC
>-|TRBV18|TRBJ2-1|-
CASSPGPQRDEQFF
TGTGCCAGCTCACCGGGACCTCAGAGGGATGAGCAGTTCTTC
>-|TRBV7-2|TRBJ2-1|-
CASSLEGGRKQFF
TGTGCCAGCAGCTTAGAGGGAGGTAGAAAGCAGTTCTTC
>-|TRBV5-1|TRBJ1-1|-
CASSASLGFAEAFF
TGCGCCAGCAGCGCTTCTTTGGGGTTCGCTGAAGCTTTCTTT
>-|TRBV5-6|TRBJ1-2|-
CASSLALSNYGYTF
TGTGCCAGCAGCTTGGCACTTTCTAACTATGGCTACACCTTC
>-|TRBV4-3|TRBJ2-7|-
CASSQDWLAGSYEQYF
TGCGCCAGCAGCCAAGATTGGCTAGCTGGGTCCTACGAGCAGTACTTC
>once|TRBV4-2|TRBJ2-1|-
CASRGVGDNEQFF
TGTGCCAGCCGGGGTGTCGGGGACAATGAGCAGTTCTTC
>-|TRBV5-4|TRBJ2-2|TRBD2
CASGTINDSGELFF
TGTGCCAGTGGGACTATAAATGATTCCGGGGAGCTGTTTTTT
>-|TRBV11-2|TRBJ2-7|TRBD1
CASSPQGTGRSYEQYF
TGTGCCAGCAGCCCACAAGGGACAGGGAGGAGCTACGAGCAGTACTTC
>-|TRBV7-2|TRBJ2-3|-
CASSPSSVLTDTQYF
TGTGCCAGCAGCCCCTCTAGCGTTCTGACAGATACGCAGTATTTT
>-|TRBV30|TRBJ1-2|-
CAWNPRGLTNYGYTF
TGTGCCTGGAACCCCCGGGGCCTAACTAACTATGGCTACACCTTC
>-|TRBV9|TRBJ2-1|TRBD2
CASSGGTSGGLYNEQFF
TGTGCCAGCAGCGGCGGGACTAGCGGGGGATTGTACAATGAGCAGTTCTTC
>-|TRBV5-4|TRBJ2-5|-
CASSLSRGGETQYF
TGTGCCAGCAGCTTGAGCAGGGGTGGGGAGACCCAGTACTTC
>-|TRBV19|TRBJ1-5|TRBD1
CASSRQGARGGSLYQPQHF
TGTGCCAGTAGCCGACAGGGGGCGCGGGGCGGATCCCTATATCAGCCCCAGCATTTT
>-|TRBV5-1|TRBJ2-7|TRBD1
CASSWVTGGDEQYF
TGCGCCAGCAGCTGGGTGACAGGGGGCGACGAGCAGTACTTC
>-|TRBV27|TRBJ2-3|-
CASRTTRTGLTDTQYF
TGTGCCAGCAGGACCACCCGAACAGGGTTAACAGATACGCAGTATTTT
>-|TRBV5-1|TRBJ2-3|TRBD1
CASSLKRDSNTDTQYF
TGCGCCAGCAGCCTAAAACGGGACAGTAACACAGATACGCAGTATTTT
>-|TRBV6-5|TRBJ1-2|TRBD1
CASSYRGHYGYTF
TGTGCCAGCAGTTACAGGGGGCACTATGGCTACACCTTC
>-|TRBV5-6|TRBJ1-3|TRBD1
CASSPVGQVAGNTIYF
TGTGCCAGCAGCCCCGTAGGACAGGTCGCTGGAAACACCATATATTTT
>-|TRBV29-1|TRBJ1-1|TRBD1
CSVEGVTGAIVTEAFF
TGCAGCGTCGAAGGGGTGACAGGGGCGATCGTTACTGAAGCTTTCTTT
>once|TRBV7-2|TRBJ1-2|-
CASSSTLGGYGYTF
TGTGCCAGCAGCTCAACCTTAGGGGGATATGGCTACACCTTC
>-|TRBV29-1|TRBJ1-2|TRBD1
CSVEGTGDYGYTF
TGCAGCGTTGAGGGGACAGGGGACTATGGCTACACCTTC
>-|TRBV11-2|TRBJ1-1|-
CASSLAGDKAFF
TGTGCCAGCAGCTTAGCTGGCGATAAAGCTTTCTTT
>-|TRBV6-4|TRBJ2-1|TRBD2
CASSEFPSGMGTMDEQFF
TGTGCCAGCAGTGAGTTTCCTAGCGGGATGGGGACAATGGATGAGCAGTTCTTC
>-|TRBV5-1|TRBJ1-6|TRBD1
CASTRDRGYNSPLHF
TGCGCCAGCACCCGGGACAGGGGGTATAATTCACCCCTCCACTTT
>-|TRBV5-4|TRBJ2-5|-
CASSPGTPRETQYF
TGTGCCAGCAGCCCCGGGACACCGAGGGAGACCCAGTACTTC
>-|TRBV14|TRBJ2-2|-
CASRLQDAGELFF
TGTGCCAGCAGACTACAGGACGCCGGGGAGCTGTTTTTT
>-|TRBV7-2|TRBJ2-7|-
CASSSSTGYSYEQYF
TGTGCCAGCAGCTCCTCGACAGGTTACTCCTACGAGCAGTACTTC
>-|TRBV9|TRBJ2-7|TRBD2
CASSVEASGSYEQYF
TGTGCCAGCAGCGTAGAGGCTAGCGGGAGTTACGAGCAGTACTTC